This T cell receptor beta chain was found in a study of resident and recirculating memory T cells in vitiligo. The V gene's germline CDR1 is KGHSH and CDR2 LQKENI. This CDR3 is 14 amino acids long. V shed 3 bases and J shed 1 base, with 10 bases lying between them. Measured with immunoSEQ multiplex PCR; TCRdb has only the in-frame clones, and not every one. The data contain 55,000 to 75,000 clones, roughly nine tenths of them singletons. The clonotype was recovered from a male donor with vitiligo. This rearrangement joins TRBV18 to TRBJ2-7; D is undetermined. Sequenced input: blood. Here the CDR3 reads CASSPAARSYEQYF. CDR3 nucleotides: TGTGCCAGCTCACCCGCAGCCAGGTCCTACGAGCAGTACTTC.